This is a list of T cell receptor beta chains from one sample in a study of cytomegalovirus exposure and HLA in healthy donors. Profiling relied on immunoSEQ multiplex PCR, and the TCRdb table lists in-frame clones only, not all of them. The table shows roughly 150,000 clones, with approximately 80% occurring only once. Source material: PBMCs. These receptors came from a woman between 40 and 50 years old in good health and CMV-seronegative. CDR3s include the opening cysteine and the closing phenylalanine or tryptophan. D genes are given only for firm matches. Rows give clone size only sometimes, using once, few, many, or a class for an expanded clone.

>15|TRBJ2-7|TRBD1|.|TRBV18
CASSPPGTVLYEQYF
TGTGCCAGCTCACCACCCGGGACAGTGCTTTACGAGCAGTACTTC
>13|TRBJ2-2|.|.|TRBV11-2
CASKRLGTGELFF
TGTGCCAGCAAGAGACTGGGCACCGGGGAGCTGTTTTTT
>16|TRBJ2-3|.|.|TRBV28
CASSLSGRGRTDTQYF
TGTGCCAGCAGTTTATCGGGGCGGGGGCGCACAGATACGCAGTATTTT
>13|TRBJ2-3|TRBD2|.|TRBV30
CAWSDGLGDTQYF
TGTGCCTGGAGTGACGGACTAGGAGATACGCAGTATTTT
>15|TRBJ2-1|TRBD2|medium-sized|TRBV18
CASSPGIAGGDEQFF
TGTGCCAGCTCACCGGGGATAGCGGGAGGGGATGAGCAGTTCTTC
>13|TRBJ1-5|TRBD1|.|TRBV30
CAWGGTGNQPQHF
TGTGCCTGGGGAGGGACAGGGAATCAGCCCCAGCATTTT
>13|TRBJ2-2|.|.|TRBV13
CASTETNTGELFF
TGTGCCAGCACTGAGACGAACACCGGGGAGCTGTTTTTT
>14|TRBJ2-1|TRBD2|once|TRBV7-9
CASSLVAGNNEQFF
TGTGCCAGCAGCTTAGTAGCGGGTAACAATGAGCAGTTCTTC
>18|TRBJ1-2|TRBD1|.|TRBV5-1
CASSLEGQATTVSYGYTF
TGCGCCAGCAGCTTGGAGGGACAGGCGACAACGGTTAGCTATGGCTACACCTTC
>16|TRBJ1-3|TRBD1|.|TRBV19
CASRQNPGGSGNTIYF
TGTGCCAGTAGACAGAACCCAGGGGGCTCTGGAAACACCATATATTTT
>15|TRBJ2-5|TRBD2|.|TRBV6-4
CASSDWPSGRREQYF
TGTGCCAGCAGTGACTGGCCTAGCGGGAGGAGGGAGCAGTACTTC
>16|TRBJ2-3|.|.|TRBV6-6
CASSSKRGGRTDTQYF
TGTGCCAGCAGTTCGAAGCGAGGTGGGAGGACAGATACGCAGTATTTT
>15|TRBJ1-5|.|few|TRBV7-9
CASSLQGGSNQPQHF
TGTGCCAGCAGCTTACAGGGAGGGAGCAATCAGCCCCAGCATTTT
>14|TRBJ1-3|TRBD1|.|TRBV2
CASAGTGPGNTIYF
TGTGCCAGCGCCGGGACAGGGCCTGGAAACACCATATATTTT
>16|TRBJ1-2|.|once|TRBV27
CASSLNRITGWYGYTF
TGTGCCAGCAGTTTAAATAGGATTACAGGGTGGTATGGCTACACCTTC
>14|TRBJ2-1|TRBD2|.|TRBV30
CARGGSGGALVQFF
TGTGCCCGGGGGGGTTCGGGGGGGGCACTTGTGCAGTTCTTC
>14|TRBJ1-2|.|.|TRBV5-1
CASSPSGTTGGYTF
TGCGCCAGCAGCCCGTCCGGGACTACTGGTGGCTACACCTTC
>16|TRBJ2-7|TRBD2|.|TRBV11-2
CASSSLLGGTSTSEYF
TGTGCCAGCAGCTCCCTCTTGGGGGGGACCTCTACGAGCGAGTACTTC
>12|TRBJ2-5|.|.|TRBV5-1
CASSYSQETQYF
TGCGCCAGCAGCTACAGTCAAGAGACCCAGTACTTC
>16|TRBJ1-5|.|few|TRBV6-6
CASSPGPRNGNQPQHF
TGTGCCAGCAGTCCAGGGCCCCGAAACGGCAATCAGCCCCAGCATTTT
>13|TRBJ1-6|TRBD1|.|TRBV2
CASNRGLDSPLHF
TGTGCCAGCAACAGGGGGCTGGATTCACCCCTCCACTTT
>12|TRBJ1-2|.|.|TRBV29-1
CSVEGTDYGYTF
TGCAGCGTTGAGGGCACAGACTATGGCTACACCTTC
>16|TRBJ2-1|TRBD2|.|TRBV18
CASSPWTSGAYNEQFF
TGTGCCAGCTCACCTTGGACTAGCGGAGCCTACAATGAGCAGTTCTTC
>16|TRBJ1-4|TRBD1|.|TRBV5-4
CASSATGGAGDEKLFF
TGTGCCAGCAGCGCGACAGGGGGCGCGGGAGATGAAAAACTGTTTTTT
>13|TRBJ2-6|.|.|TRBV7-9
CSESFSGANVLTF
TGTTCCGAGAGTTTCTCTGGGGCCAACGTCCTGACTTTC
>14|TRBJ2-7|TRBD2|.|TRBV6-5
CASSTSGSANEQYF
TGTGCCAGCAGTACGAGCGGGAGCGCCAACGAGCAGTACTTC
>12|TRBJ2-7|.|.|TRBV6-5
CASSYRTGEQYF
TGTGCCAGCAGTTATAGAACAGGGGAGCAGTACTTC
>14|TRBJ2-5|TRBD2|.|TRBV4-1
CASSQPGGVETQYF
TGCGCCAGCAGCCAGCCGGGGGGGGTGGAGACCCAGTACTTC
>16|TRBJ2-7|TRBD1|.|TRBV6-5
CASSYSSTGGIYEQYF
TGTGCCAGCAGTTACTCTTCGACAGGGGGAATCTACGAGCAGTACTTC
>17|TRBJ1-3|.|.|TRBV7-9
CASSPINPEAAQNTIYF
TGTGCCAGCAGCCCTATCAACCCTGAGGCGGCCCAAAACACCATATATTTT
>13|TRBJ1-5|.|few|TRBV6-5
CASTPTRGQPQHF
TGTGCCAGCACCCCTACCAGGGGTCAGCCCCAGCATTTT
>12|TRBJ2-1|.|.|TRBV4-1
CASSQVFGEQFF
TGCGCCAGCAGCCAAGTCTTCGGTGAGCAGTTCTTC
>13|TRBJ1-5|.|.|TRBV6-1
CASSEYRDQPQHF
TGTGCCAGCAGTGAGTACAGGGATCAGCCCCAGCATTTT
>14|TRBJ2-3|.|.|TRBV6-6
CASADFHPTDTQYF
TGTGCCTCAGCGGACTTCCATCCCACAGATACGCAGTATTTT
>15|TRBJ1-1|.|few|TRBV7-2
CASSLVQGGMTEAFF
TGTGCCAGCAGCTTAGTCCAGGGAGGAATGACTGAAGCTTTCTTT
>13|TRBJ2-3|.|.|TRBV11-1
CASSLNPGQTQYF
TGTGCCAGCAGCCTCAACCCGGGACAAACGCAGTATTTT
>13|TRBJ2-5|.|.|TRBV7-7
CASSLGRQETQYF
TGTGCCAGCAGCTTGGGCAGACAGGAGACCCAGTACTTC
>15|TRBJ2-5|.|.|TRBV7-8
CASSSHSGVQETQYF
TGTGCCAGCAGCTCCCATTCCGGGGTTCAAGAGACCCAGTACTTC
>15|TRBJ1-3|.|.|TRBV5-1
CATSDGASSGNTIYF
TGCGCCACCTCCGACGGAGCCTCCTCTGGAAACACCATATATTTT
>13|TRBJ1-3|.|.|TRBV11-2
CASSSERGNTIYF
TGTGCCAGCAGCTCAGAGAGGGGAAACACCATATATTTT
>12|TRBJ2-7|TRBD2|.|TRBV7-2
CASTFREGEQYF
TGTGCCAGCACCTTCAGGGAGGGGGAGCAGTACTTC
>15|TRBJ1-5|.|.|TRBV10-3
CAISEAGKGNQPQHF
TGTGCCATCAGTGAGGCAGGGAAGGGCAATCAGCCCCAGCATTTT
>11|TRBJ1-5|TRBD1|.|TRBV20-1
CSAAGGQPQHF
TGCAGTGCTGCAGGGGGGCAGCCCCAGCATTTT
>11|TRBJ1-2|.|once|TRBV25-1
CASSTGFGYTF
TGTGCCAGCAGTACAGGGTTTGGCTACACCTTC
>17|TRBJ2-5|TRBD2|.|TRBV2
CASSEARAGDLQETQYF
TGTGCCAGCAGTGAAGCGCGAGCGGGGGACCTCCAAGAGACCCAGTACTTC
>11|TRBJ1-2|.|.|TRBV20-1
CSARGTTGYTF
TGCAGTGCTAGAGGAACAACTGGCTACACCTTC
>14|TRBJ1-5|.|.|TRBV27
CASSLFGGAQPQHF
TGTGCCAGCAGTTTATTTGGGGGGGCCCAGCCCCAGCATTTT
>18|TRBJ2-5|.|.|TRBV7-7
CASSFSPARGLGGETQYF
TGTGCCAGCAGCTTCTCCCCCGCGCGAGGGCTCGGTGGAGAGACCCAGTACTTC
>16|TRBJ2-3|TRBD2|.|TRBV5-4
CASSARLAGITDTQYF
TGTGCCAGCAGCGCCCGACTAGCGGGGATCACAGATACGCAGTATTTT
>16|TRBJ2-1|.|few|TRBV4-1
CASSRSGDSSYNEQFF
TGCGCCAGCAGCCGCTCGGGTGATAGCTCCTACAATGAGCAGTTCTTC
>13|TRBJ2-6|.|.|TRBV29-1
CSVERQGSNVLTF
TGCAGCGTTGAGAGGCAGGGGTCCAACGTCCTGACTTTC
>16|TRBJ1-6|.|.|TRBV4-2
CASSQDEARKNSPLHF
TGTGCCAGCAGCCAAGATGAGGCCAGAAAGAATTCACCCCTCCACTTT